The 10 T cell receptor beta chains below were found in one sample sequenced in a study of blood T cell repertoires in COVID-19. The repertoire was sequenced with immunoSEQ multiplex PCR; TCRdb's copy has only in-frame clones and lacks some. The table has 100,000 or so clones, approximately 88% seen once; the top ten hold around 0.47%. Sequencing was done on a sample of peripheral blood. The receptors were gathered from a man between 60 and 70 years old with acute or convalescent COVID-19.

In this sample, this clone turned up a few times. The chain combines TRBV4-1 with TRBJ1-5; TRBD1 matches at 7 bases. Germline V lookup: CDR1 MGHRA, CDR2 YSYEKL. V lost 4 bases, J lost 7 bases, and 7 bases stayed unmatched. The CDR3 is made up of 14 amino acids. DNA for the CDR3: TGCGCCAGCAGCCCCCCGACAGGGAACCAGCCCCAGCATTTT. It is translated as CASSPPTGNQPQHF.

This rearrangement joins TRBV2 to TRBJ2-2, with 10 bases that match TRBD1. The CDR3 has 13 residues. The J segment lost 8 bases and the V segment lost 9 bases, leaving 6 bases of the junction unmatched. Germline CDR1 is SNHLY and CDR2 is FYNNEI. CDR3 residues: CASRGTGVGELFF. CDR3 in DNA: TGTGCCAGTCGGGGGACAGGGGTTGGGGAGCTGTTTTTT.

The chain combines TRBV7-8 with TRBJ2-3, with D possibly TRBD1 on 6 matching bases. From germline, CDR1 is SGHVS and CDR2 FQNEAQ. Trimming removed 1 base from V and 3 bases from J, with 14 bases in between. The CDR3 has 16 residues. The CDR3 loop is CASSLVTGKATDTQYF. CDR3 coding DNA: TGTGCCAGCAGCTTAGTTACAGGGAAGGCGACAGATACGCAGTATTTT.

V and J are TRBV19 and TRBJ2-7; TRBD1 matches 7 bases. Per the germline V gene, CDR1 is LNHDA and CDR2 is SQIVND (reference sequence). The J segment lost 7 bases and the V segment lost 5 bases, leaving 14 bases of the junction unmatched. This CDR3 is 15 amino acids long. The DNA of the CDR3 is TGTGCCAGTAGTCCCCAACAGGGATCAGGGGGAGAGCAGTACTTC. Protein product: CASSPQQGSGGEQYF.

The chain uses TRBV11-2 and TRBJ2-7, with D hard to call. The germline V and J ends were trimmed by 1 base and 3 bases, with 16 bases remaining between them. This CDR3 contains 16 residues. Germline values: CDR1 SGHAT, CDR2 FQNNGV. For the CDR3, the DNA is TGTGCCAGCAGCTTAGTTGACACCCGCCGCCTCTACGAGCAGTACTTC. It translates to CASSLVDTRRLYEQYF.

This sequence joins TRBV29-1 and TRBJ1-4; 7 nucleotides agree with TRBD1. The V gene end was trimmed by 5 bases and the J gene end by 4 bases; junction bases not matched to a gene: 4. Germline assignment: CDR1 SQVTM and CDR2 ANQGSEA. This CDR3 region has 13 residues. CDR3 residues: CSVRDSYNEKLFF. The CDR3 DNA sequence: TGCAGCGTTCGGGACAGCTATAATGAAAAACTGTTTTTT.

V usage is TRBV10-3 and J usage is TRBJ2-1; 9 nucleotides align to TRBD1. With 11 bases clipped from V and 3 bases from J, the junction kept 8 bases outside the gene matches. The CDR3 consists of 14 residues. Germline lookup yields CDR1 ENHRY and CDR2 SYGVKD. Here the CDR3 reads CAAGGQGIYNEQFF. The DNA for the CDR3 is TGTGCCGCAGGAGGACAGGGGATCTACAATGAGCAGTTCTTC.

This chain joins TRBV6-1 and TRBJ2-1, with D perhaps matching TRBD2 (5 bases). Germline V gene data show CDR1 as MNHNS and CDR2 as SASEGT. The CDR3 contains 13 residues. Trimming removed 2 bases at V and 9 bases at J, with 11 bases between. For the CDR3, the DNA is TGTGCCAGCAGTGAACAGAGGGTGGGTGAGCAGTTCTTC. Translated: CASSEQRVGEQFF.

The chain is built from TRBV4-1 and TRBJ1-5; D uncertain. The germline V gene has CDR1 MGHRA and CDR2 YSYEKL. CDR3 length: 13 residues. Trimming removed 5 bases from V and 5 bases from J, with 10 bases in between. The CDR3 loop is CASSWEDDQPQHF. CDR3 nucleotides: TGCGCCAGCAGCTGGGAGGACGATCAGCCCCAGCATTTT.

The chain is built from TRBV18 and TRBJ1-4, with D tentatively TRBD1 (6 bases). CDR1 is KGHSH and CDR2 is LQKENI in the germline V gene. Trimming took off 2 bases at V and 2 bases at J, with 9 bases between the two ends. The CDR3 contains 15 residues. CDR3 amino acids: CASSPYRDTNEKLFF. DNA of the CDR3: TGTGCCAGCTCACCATACAGGGACACTAATGAAAAACTGTTTTTT.